The subject of this entry is one T cell receptor beta chain. Its antigen is currently unknown. With 60 Vbeta and 13 Jbeta primers, the PCR was carried out. TCRdb's copy holds only in-frame clones and misses some; the assay was immunoSEQ multiplex PCR. The sample records 210,000 or so clones, over 65% being singletons. This entry belongs to a study of cytomegalovirus exposure and HLA in healthy donors. Study-wide results and caveats: TRBV6-2, TRBV6-3 and some other V segments were unresolvable in 87-base-pair reads.

Unmatched junction bases numbered 7, after V lost 4 bases and J lost 0 bases. The CDR3 is made up of 16 amino acids. Germline V gives CDR1 SGDLS, CDR2 YYNGEE. This sequence was found in a young man in good health and CMV-seronegative. The chain joins TRBV9 to TRBJ2-3; 8 nucleotides match TRBD1. What was sequenced was PBMCs. CDR3: CASSTQGGPSTDTQYF. Written as DNA, the CDR3 is TGTGCCAGCAGCACACAGGGGGGACCTAGCACAGATACGCAGTATTTT. The whole variable domain, remainder taken from reference TRBV9 and TRBJ2-3, is DSGVTQTPKHLITATGQRVTLRCSPRSGDLSVYWYQQSLDQGLQFLIQYYNGEERAKGNILERFSAQQFPDLHSELNLSSLELGDSALYFCASSTQGGPSTDTQYFGPGTRLTVL.